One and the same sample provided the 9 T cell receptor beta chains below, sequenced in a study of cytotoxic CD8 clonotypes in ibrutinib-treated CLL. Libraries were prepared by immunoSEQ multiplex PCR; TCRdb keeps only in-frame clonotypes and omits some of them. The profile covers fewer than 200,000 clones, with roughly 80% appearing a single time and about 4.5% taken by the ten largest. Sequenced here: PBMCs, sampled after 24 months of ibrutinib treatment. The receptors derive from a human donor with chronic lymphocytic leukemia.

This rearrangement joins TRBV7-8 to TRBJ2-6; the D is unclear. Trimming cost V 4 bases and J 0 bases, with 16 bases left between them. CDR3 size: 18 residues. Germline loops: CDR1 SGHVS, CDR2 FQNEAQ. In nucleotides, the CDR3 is TGTGCCAGCAGCTACCACACCGGGTTCAGCTCTGGGGCCAACGTCCTGACTTTC. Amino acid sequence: CASSYHTGFSSGANVLTF. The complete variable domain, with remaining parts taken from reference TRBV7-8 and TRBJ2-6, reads GAGVSQSPRYKVAKRGQDVALRCDPISGHVSLFWYQQALGQGPEFLTYFQNEAQLDKSGLPSDRFFAERPEGSVSTLKIQRTQQEDSAVYLCASSYHTGFSSGANVLTFGAGSRLTVL.

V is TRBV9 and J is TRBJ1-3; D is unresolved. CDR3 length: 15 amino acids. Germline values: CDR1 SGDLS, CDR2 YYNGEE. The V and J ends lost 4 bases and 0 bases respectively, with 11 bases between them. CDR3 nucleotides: TGTGCCAGCAGCCCCAACTATGGCTCTGGAAACACCATATATTTT. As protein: CASSPNYGSGNTIYF.

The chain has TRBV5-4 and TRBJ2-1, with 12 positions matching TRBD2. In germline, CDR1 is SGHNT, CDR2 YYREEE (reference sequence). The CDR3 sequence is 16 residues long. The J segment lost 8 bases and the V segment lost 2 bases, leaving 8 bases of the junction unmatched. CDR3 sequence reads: CASSFSSGGAFYEQFF. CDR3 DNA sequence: TGTGCCAGCAGCTTCTCTAGCGGGGGGGCCTTTTATGAGCAGTTCTTC.

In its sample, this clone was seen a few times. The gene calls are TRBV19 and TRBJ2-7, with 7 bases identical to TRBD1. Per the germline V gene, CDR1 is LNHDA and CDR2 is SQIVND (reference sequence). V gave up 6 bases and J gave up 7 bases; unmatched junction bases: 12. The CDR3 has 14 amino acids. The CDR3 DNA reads TGTGCCAGTAGCGACGTACAGGGGTCTTCGGAGCAGTACTTC. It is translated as CASSDVQGSSEQYF.

The DNA of the CDR3 is TGCGCCAGCAGCTTGGAGTGGAACACTGAAGCTTTCTTT. Amino acids: CASSLEWNTEAFF. The rearrangement uses TRBV5-1 and TRBJ1-1; D gene uncertain. The V and J ends lost 0 bases and 1 base respectively, with 4 bases between them. CDR3 length: 13 residues. Germline CDR1 SGHRS, CDR2 YFSETQ.

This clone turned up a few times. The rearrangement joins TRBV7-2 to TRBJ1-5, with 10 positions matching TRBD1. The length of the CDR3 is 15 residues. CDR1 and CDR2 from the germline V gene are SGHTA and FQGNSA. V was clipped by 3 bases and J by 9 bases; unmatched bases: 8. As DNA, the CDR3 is TGTGCCAGCAGCTTCGGGACAGGGGTGAAAGGGCCCCAGCATTTT. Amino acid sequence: CASSFGTGVKGPQHF.

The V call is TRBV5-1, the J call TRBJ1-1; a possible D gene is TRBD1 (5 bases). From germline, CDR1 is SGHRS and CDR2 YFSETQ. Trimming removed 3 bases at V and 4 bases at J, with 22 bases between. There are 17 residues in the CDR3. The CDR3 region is CASSSRRSGRQSTEAFF. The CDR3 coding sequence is TGCGCCAGCAGCTCCCGGCGGTCAGGGCGACAGAGCACTGAAGCTTTCTTT.

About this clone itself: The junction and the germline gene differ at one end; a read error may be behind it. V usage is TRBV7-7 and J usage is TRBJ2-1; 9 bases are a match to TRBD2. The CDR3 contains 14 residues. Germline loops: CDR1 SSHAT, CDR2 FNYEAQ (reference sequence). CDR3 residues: CASSFSSGMGEQFF. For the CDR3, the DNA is TGTGCTAGCAGCTTTTCTAGCGGGATGGGCGAGCAGTTCTTC.

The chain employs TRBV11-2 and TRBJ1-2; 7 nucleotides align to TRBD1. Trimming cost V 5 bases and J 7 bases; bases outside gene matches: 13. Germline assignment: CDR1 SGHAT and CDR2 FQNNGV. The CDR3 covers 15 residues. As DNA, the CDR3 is TGTGCCAGCAGCAGACAACCTACAGGGGTGGGTGGCTACACCTTC. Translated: CASSRQPTGVGGYTF.